Described below is a single T cell receptor beta chain sequence and its context. Its antigen is still unknown. An end of the junction does not agree with germline; a read error may underlie this. Germline assignment: CDR1 LNHDA and CDR2 SQIVND (reference sequence). The CDR3 totals 13 residues. This sample is drawn from a study of cytomegalovirus exposure and HLA in healthy donors. Study results and caveats: Most likely, a cluster of highly shared sequence variants arose as a sequencing artifact.

PCR involved 60 Vbeta and 13 Jbeta primers. Generated by immunoSEQ multiplex PCR, the TCRdb table keeps only in-frame clones and is missing some. The sample records roughly 180,000 clones, 84% being singletons. The sequence was collected from a man in his thirties or forties in good health and CMV-seronegative. The sequenced sample consisted of PBMCs. The chain uses TRBV19 and TRBJ1-5, with D maybe TRBD1 (6 bases). CDR3 DNA sequence: TGTGCCAGTTTGGACAGCCGCAACCAGCCCCAGCATTTT. As protein: CASLDSRNQPQHF.